This T cell receptor (beta chain) was captured by sequencing in a study of CD8+ T cells in alopecia areata (dated by TCRdb to 2016 to 2019). Describing the broader study: To study T cell clonal expansion in alopecia areata, the researchers applied high-throughput TCRbeta sequencing to both the C3H/HeJ mouse model and human patients. Human TCRbeta sequencing covered scalp tissue and sorted CD4+ and CD8+ peripheral blood T cells from patchy and totalis/universalis alopecia areata patients and healthy controls. Scalp clonality was compared among normal scalp (n=4), patchy alopecia areata scalp (n=8), and alopecia totalis/universalis scalp (n=8). TCRbeta CDR3 regions were amplified by immunoSEQ multiplex PCR using 35 Vbeta forward and 13 Jbeta reverse primers. The RNA source kit depended on sample type: the PAXgene miRNA kit for fixed scalp, the miRNeasy kit for PBMCs, and the RNeasy kit for mouse skin.

Broad study findings and their caveats: Unlike mouse skin, which is dominated by gammadelta T cells, normal human skin has resident alphabeta T cells that are also sequenced, and this complicates analysis of the scalp TCR repertoire. Lesional scalp, especially in alopecia totalis/universalis, showed higher clonality and more expanded CD8+ clones than normal scalp, suggesting antigenic drive. Shared TCR sequences between patients were less evident than in mice, which may be partly attributable to HLA diversity in the patient population.

This clone has only a few counts. This receptor's antigen is unknown. Per-base qualities were not stored, and no clone one base away is much larger. Other DNA sequences in the same sample also yield this CDR3. Preparation of the library involved the immunoSEQ multiplex PCR assay. RNA was extracted from all samples and reverse transcribed into cDNA, which served as template for TCR sequencing. SuperScript III was used for first-strand cDNA synthesis, primed with a 2:1 mix of oligo-dT and random hexamers. A synthetic immune receptor repertoire was used to assess amplification bias, and residual bias was removed computationally. The published analysis was carried out like this. Raw reads were preprocessed to remove errors, and CDR3 was defined by IMGT conventions from the conserved cysteine to phenylalanine. Clonality was computed by normalizing Shannon entropy by log2 of the number of productive unique TCRs and subtracting the result from 1. Whether scalp clones were CD4 or CD8 was inferred by matching scalp TCRbeta sequences against CD4 and CD8 repertoires sorted from blood. In its TCRdb copy, this immuneACCESS table keeps in-frame sequences only and misses some clones. Where compared with another copy, unresolved V genes explain less than half of these, and the others have no known cause. That table furnishes V, J and clone size, whereas the DNA furnished D and trimming. Here the sample has approximately 150,000 clones; about 54% occur a single time. The ten largest clonotypes hold less than 5% of the sample.

PBMCs were isolated by density centrifugation and stained for CD3, CD4 and CD8, after which CD4+ and CD8+ T cells were sorted on a FACSAria. Unaffected controls provided scalp biopsies and blood samples. V and J lose 0 bases and 4 bases, and a span of 5 bases separates them. The cysteine opens and the phenylalanine closes a CDR3 of 13 amino acids. The read is trimmed to its CDR3 DNA, 39 bases read in frame from base 1. From the germline V gene, CDR1 is SGHDN and CDR2 is FVKESK. What was sequenced was CD4+ T cells sorted from blood. The sequence was obtained from a human donor in good health. This receptor chain uses TRBV14 and TRBJ2-3; the D gene identity is not certain. The sequenced DNA: TGTGCCAGCAGCCAAGATCTCGCAGATACGCAGTATTTT. Translated, it gives CASSQDLADTQYF.